The 27 T cell receptor beta chains below come from one sample, sequenced in a study of T cell responses to AZD1222 COVID-19 vaccine. The protocol was immunoSEQ multiplex PCR, while the TCRdb copy is restricted to in-frame clones and leaves out a portion. The sample holds roughly 150,000 clones, more than 85% seen once. The material sequenced was peripheral blood, taken on day 0 of AZD1222 vaccination. Every receptor here comes from an adult in good health.

V and J are TRBV5-8 and TRBJ1-2, with D possibly matching TRBD1 (5 bases). Germline CDR1 SGHTS, CDR2 YDEGEE. The CDR3 length is 13 residues. Trimming cost V 5 bases and J 5 bases, with 13 bases left between them. The DNA of the CDR3 is TGTGCCAGCAGTTTGACTGACAGTTATGGCTACACCTTC. Amino acid sequence: CASSLTDSYGYTF.

This rearrangement joins TRBV2 to TRBJ2-7, with D possibly matching TRBD2 (5 bases). The CDR3 has 11 amino acids. Germline-derived CDR1 and CDR2 are SNHLY and FYNNEI. The CDR3 is CASAGRYEQYF. The CDR3 DNA is TGTGCAAGCGCGGGCAGGTACGAGCAGTACTTC.

V usage is TRBV7-3 and J usage is TRBJ2-2, with TRBD1 as a possible D gene (6 bases). Looked up from germline, CDR1 is SGHTA and CDR2 is FQGTGA. Trimming cost V 6 bases and J 0 bases, with 11 bases left between them. The CDR3 is 15 amino acids. This CDR3 reads CASSPGHTNTGELFF. The CDR3 coding sequence is TGTGCCAGCAGTCCGGGACATACGAACACCGGGGAGCTGTTTTTT.

Concerning this clone: Germline is not matched at one junction end, which may reflect a read error. The V call is TRBV6-5, the J call TRBJ2-1; TRBD2 matches 8 bases. CDR1 and CDR2 (germline): MNHEY, SVGAGI. CDR3 length: 13 amino acids. The DNA of the CDR3 is TGTGCCAGCAACCCGGGACTAGTACCCGAGCGGTTCTTC. Residues: CASNPGLVPERFF.

The chain employs TRBV7-9 and TRBJ1-3, with 9 bases that match TRBD1. J lost 1 base, V lost 4 bases, and 14 bases had no gene match. Germline loops: CDR1 SEHNR, CDR2 FQNEAQ (reference sequence). The CDR3 spans 19 residues. The chain's CDR3 is CASSSPGQGRIVSGNTIYF. CDR3 in DNA: TGTGCCAGCAGCTCGCCGGGACAGGGAAGGATAGTGTCTGGAAACACCATATATTTT.

This clone showed up just once. The chain couples TRBV28 to TRBJ2-7; possible D gene TRBD1, 5 bases. Germline loops: CDR1 MDHEN, CDR2 SYDVKM. The CDR3 loop spans 15 amino acids. The germline V and J ends were trimmed by 6 bases and 2 bases, with 17 bases remaining between them. The CDR3 sequence is CASSPGTGLTYEQYF. The CDR3 nucleotides are TGTGCCAGCAGCCCGGGTACAGGCTTAACCTACGAGCAGTACTTC. Together with reference TRBV28 and TRBJ2-7, the CDR3 gives the full variable domain: DVKVTQSSRYLVKRTGEKVFLECVQDMDHENMFWYRQDPGLGLRLIYFSYDVKMKEKGDIPEGYSVSREKKERFSLILESASTNQTSMYLCASSPGTGLTYEQYFGPGTRLTVT.

The V gene is TRBV15, the J gene TRBJ2-7; 9 nucleotides line up with TRBD1. V lost 1 base, J lost 4 bases, and 8 bases stayed unmatched. Germline V gene data show CDR1 as LNHNV and CDR2 as YYDKDF (reference sequence). The CDR3 sequence is 16 residues long. For the CDR3, the DNA is TGTGCCACCAGCAGAGTCGTCGGGACAGGGATGTACGAGCAGTACTTC. It codes for CATSRVVGTGMYEQYF.

The table lists this clone with a count of one. This chain uses TRBV19 with TRBJ2-1; D may match TRBD1 or TRBD2 (5 bases each). The ends were cut back, 5 bases at V and 2 bases at J, with 10 bases in the middle. Looked up from germline, CDR1 is LNHDA and CDR2 is SQIVND (reference sequence). The CDR3 loop spans 14 amino acids. CDR3 sequence: CASSPGTPYNEQFF. The CDR3 DNA reads as TGTGCCAGTAGTCCCGGGACGCCCTACAATGAGCAGTTCTTC.

This rearrangement joins TRBV3-1 (or the pseudogene TRBV3-2) to TRBJ2-7, with D perhaps TRBD1 or TRBD2 (5 bases each). Deletions cut 0 bases from V and 2 bases from J, with 11 bases between. The CDR3 runs to 15 residues. In germline, CDR1 is LGHDT, CDR2 YNNKEL (reference sequence). The CDR3 spells CASSQDIPGPYEQYF. The DNA of the CDR3 is TGTGCCAGCAGCCAAGATATACCGGGGCCCTACGAGCAGTACTTC.

The V and J genes are TRBV18 and TRBJ2-3, with TRBD2 as a possible D gene (5 bases). This CDR3 is 14 amino acids long. The germline CDR1 and CDR2 sequences are KGHSH and LQKENI. V was pared by 2 bases and J by 0 bases, with 6 bases between. In DNA form, the CDR3 reads TGTGCCAGCTCACCATGGGAGAGCACAGATACGCAGTATTTT. It codes for CASSPWESTDTQYF. Full variable domain (missing parts from reference TRBV18 and TRBJ2-3): NAGVMQNPRHLVRRRGQEARLRCSPMKGHSHVYWYRQLPEEGLKFMVYLQKENIIDESGMPKERFSAEFPKEGPSILRIQQVVRGDSAAYFCASSPWESTDTQYFGPGTRLTVL.

The chain uses TRBV12-5 and TRBJ1-4, with 7 bases matching TRBD1. CDR3 length equals 16 residues. Germline V gene data show CDR1 as LGHNT and CDR2 as FRNRAP. With 0 bases clipped from V and 4 bases from J, the junction kept 5 bases outside the gene matches. The CDR3 loop is CASGLVMGQLNEKLFF. The CDR3 DNA reads TGTGCTAGTGGTTTGGTCATGGGACAGCTTAATGAAAAACTGTTTTTT.

V usage is TRBV5-1 and J usage is TRBJ2-1; D might be TRBD2 (6 bases). The CDR3 contains 15 residues. Germline V lookup: CDR1 SGHRS, CDR2 YFSETQ. V lost 4 bases, J lost 5 bases, and 16 bases lay in between. The CDR3: CASSDPGTGHNEQFF. In DNA, the CDR3 is TGCGCCAGCAGCGATCCCGGGACTGGCCACAATGAGCAGTTCTTC.

This clone came up once. The chain links TRBV3-1 (or the pseudogene TRBV3-2) to TRBJ2-5, with TRBD2 as a possible D gene (6 bases). This CDR3 has 13 amino acids. Trimming shortened V by 8 bases and J by 2 bases, and 12 bases separated the two germline ends. The germline gives CDR1 LGHDT, CDR2 YNNKEL (reference sequence). Here the CDR3 DNA reads TGTGCCAGCGGGACTCCGAATCAAGAGACCCAGTACTTC. This translates into CASGTPNQETQYF.

V and J are TRBV9 and TRBJ1-5; maybe TRBD1 (5 bases). The CDR3 length is 13 residues. Germline lookup yields CDR1 SGDLS and CDR2 YYNGEE. V lost 4 bases, J lost 6 bases, and 11 bases lay in between. The CDR3 loop is CASSQGPGQPQHF. The CDR3 DNA reads TGTGCCAGCAGCCAGGGCCCTGGTCAGCCCCAGCATTTT.

The CDR3 region has the DNA TGTGCCAGCGGGCGACAGGGGGCAGAGGGAAAACTGTTTTTT. Translating it yields CASGRQGAEGKLFF. V and J are TRBV27 and TRBJ1-4, with TRBD1 identical over 10 bases. Germline values: CDR1 MNHEY, CDR2 SMNVEV (reference sequence). J lost 10 bases, V lost 8 bases, and 10 bases had no gene match. This CDR3 has 14 residues.

The chain uses TRBV6-1 and TRBJ2-7; TRBD2 matches 8 bases. Germline V gene sequence: CDR1 MNHNS, CDR2 SASEGT. J lost 5 bases, V lost 0 bases, and 9 bases had no gene match. The length of the CDR3 is 16 residues. In nucleotides, the CDR3 is TGTGCCAGCAGTGAAGCGCTTGCAGCGGGAGACAACGAGCAGTACTTC. It encodes CASSEALAAGDNEQYF.

CDR3 sequence: CASKHPVGSYEQYF. CDR3 DNA sequence: TGTGCCAGCAAACATCCTGTGGGCTCCTACGAGCAGTACTTC. The chain carries TRBV7-8 and TRBJ2-7; D gene uncertain. The CDR3 sequence is 14 residues long. Trimming stripped 7 bases from V and 0 bases from J, with 13 bases between. Germline CDR1 SGHVS, CDR2 FQNEAQ.

The chain employs TRBV6-2 or TRBV6-3 and TRBJ2-7; tentative D call: TRBD1 (6 bases). With 3 bases removed from V and 1 base from J, the gap between germline ends came to 10 bases. The CDR3 totals 14 residues. Per the germline V gene, CDR1 is MNHEY and CDR2 is SVGEGT. For the CDR3, the DNA is TGTGCCAGCAGTTATCCCCAGGGGTCCTACGAGCAGTACTTC. Its protein is CASSYPQGSYEQYF.

This chain joins TRBV7-6 and TRBJ2-2, with 7 positions matching TRBD2. V lost 5 bases to trimming and J lost 7 bases; unmatched junction nucleotides: 16. Germline V gene sequence: CDR1 SGHVS, CDR2 FNYEAQ. The CDR3 has 17 residues. Here the CDR3 DNA reads TGTGCCAGCAGCCCCATTAGGGGCGGGAGACGTGTCGGGGAGCTGTTTTTT. Protein: CASSPIRGGRRVGELFF.

V gene TRBV6-5 combines with J gene TRBJ1-5; no clear D gene. V was clipped by 7 bases and J by 6 bases, with 16 bases between them. Germline CDR1 MNHEY, CDR2 SVGAGI. This CDR3 spans 14 amino acids. The CDR3 DNA reads TGTGCCAGCAAATCGACAATCGGTTTTCAGCCCCAGCATTTT. The encoded protein is CASKSTIGFQPQHF.

The chain has TRBV6-5 and TRBJ2-7, with D unresolved. V was shortened by 0 bases and J by 4 bases, with 13 bases between the two germline ends. CDR1 MNHEY and CDR2 SVGAGI come from the germline V gene. This CDR3 is 15 amino acids long. CDR3 in amino acids: CASSYSTPRRYEQYF. The CDR3 bases are TGTGCCAGCAGTTACTCGACACCCCGCCGGTACGAGCAGTACTTC.

V usage is TRBV30 and J usage is TRBJ1-2, with 7 bases matching TRBD1. The CDR3 loop spans 15 amino acids. Germline V lookup: CDR1 GTSNPN, CDR2 SVGIG (reference sequence). J gave up 0 bases and V 2 bases, and 6 bases lay outside the gene matches. CDR3 sequence reads: CAWSRQGRTNYGYTF. The CDR3 DNA reads as TGTGCCTGGAGTCGACAGGGTCGGACTAACTATGGCTACACCTTC.

The rearrangement uses TRBV6-2 or TRBV6-3 and TRBJ1-3; D might be TRBD1 (6 bases). Trimming stripped 6 bases from V and 0 bases from J, with 12 bases between. This CDR3 is built from 15 residues. Per the germline V gene, CDR1 is MNHEY and CDR2 is SVGEGT. CDR3 in DNA: TGTGCCAGCAGCCTTACAGGGAACTCTGGAAACACCATATATTTT. This gives the protein CASSLTGNSGNTIYF.

This chain connects TRBV5-5 to TRBJ1-3; D is unresolved. The CDR3 extends over 15 amino acids. Trimming removed 3 bases from V and 2 bases from J, with 12 bases in between. Germline CDR1 reads SGHKS; CDR2 reads YYEKEE (reference sequence). The CDR3 region is CASSSLPRPGNTIYF. CDR3 DNA sequence: TGTGCCAGCAGCTCCTTGCCGCGACCTGGAAACACCATATATTTT. Drawing the rest from reference TRBV5-5 and TRBJ1-3, the complete variable domain is DAGVTQSPTHLIKTRGQQVTLRCSPISGHKSVSWYQQVLGQGPQFIFQYYEKEERGRGNFPDRFSARQFPNYSSELNVNALLLGDSALYLCASSSLPRPGNTIYFGEGSWLTVV.

The J gene is TRBJ1-5, the V gene TRBV6-2 or TRBV6-3; 7 bases are a match to TRBD1. The CDR3 loop spans 19 amino acids. Trimming cost V 2 bases and J 0 bases; bases outside gene matches: 13. The germline gives CDR1 MNHEY, CDR2 SVGEGT. The chain's CDR3 is CASSYPTLQRQGSNQPQHF. The CDR3 DNA sequence: TGTGCCAGCAGTTACCCAACACTTCAGAGACAGGGTAGCAATCAGCCCCAGCATTTT.

This rearrangement joins TRBV27 to TRBJ1-6; the match to TRBD1 covers 9 bases. V shed 1 base and J 8 bases; nucleotides not matched to a gene: 3. This CDR3 is built from 15 residues. Germline CDR1 is MNHEY and CDR2 is SMNVEV (reference sequence). The CDR3 region is CASSLYRGRDSPLHF. As DNA, the CDR3 is TGTGCCAGCAGTTTATACAGGGGGCGAGATTCACCCCTCCACTTT.

Only one count was recorded for this clone. The chain is built from TRBV4-1 and TRBJ2-7, with 10 bases identical to TRBD2. Germline-derived CDR1 and CDR2 are MGHRA and YSYEKL. The length of the CDR3 is 15 residues. Losses at the gene ends were 1 base for V and 3 bases for J; bases not matched to a gene: 3. The CDR3 loop reads CASSQVTSGIYEQYF. CDR3 sequence (DNA): TGCGCCAGCAGCCAAGTTACTAGCGGGATCTACGAGCAGTACTTC.